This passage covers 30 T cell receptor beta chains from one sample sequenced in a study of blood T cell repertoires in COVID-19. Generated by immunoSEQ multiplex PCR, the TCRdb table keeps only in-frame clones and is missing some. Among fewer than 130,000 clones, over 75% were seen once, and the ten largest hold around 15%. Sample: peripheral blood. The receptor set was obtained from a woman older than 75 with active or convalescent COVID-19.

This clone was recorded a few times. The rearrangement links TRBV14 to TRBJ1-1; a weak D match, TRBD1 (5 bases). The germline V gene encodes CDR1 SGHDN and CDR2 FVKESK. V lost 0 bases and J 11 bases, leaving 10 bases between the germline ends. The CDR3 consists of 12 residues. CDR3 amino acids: CASSQDWWGAFF. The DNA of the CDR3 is TGTGCCAGCAGCCAAGATTGGTGGGGCGCTTTCTTT. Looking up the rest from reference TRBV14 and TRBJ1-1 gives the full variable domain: EAGVTQFPSHSVIEKGQTVTLRCDPISGHDNLYWYRRVMGKEIKFLLHFVKESKQDESGMPNNRFLAERTGGTYSTLKVQPAELEDSGVYFCASSQDWWGAFFGQGTRLTVV.

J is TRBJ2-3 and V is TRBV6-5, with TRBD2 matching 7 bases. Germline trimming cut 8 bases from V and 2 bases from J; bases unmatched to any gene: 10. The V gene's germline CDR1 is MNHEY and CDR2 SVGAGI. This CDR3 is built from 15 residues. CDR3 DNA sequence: TGTGCCAGCGGAAGGACTAGACTTTCCACAGATACGCAGTATTTT. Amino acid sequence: CASGRTRLSTDTQYF.

In DNA, the CDR3 is TGCGCCAGCAGCCAGAAGGGGACTAGTCAAGCCTACGAGCAGTACTTC. It yields the protein CASSQKGTSQAYEQYF. The chain joins TRBV4-1 to TRBJ2-7; 8 bases align to TRBD2. The CDR3 extends over 16 amino acids. V shed 3 bases and J 2 bases; nucleotides not matched to a gene: 9. Germline V lookup: CDR1 MGHRA, CDR2 YSYEKL.

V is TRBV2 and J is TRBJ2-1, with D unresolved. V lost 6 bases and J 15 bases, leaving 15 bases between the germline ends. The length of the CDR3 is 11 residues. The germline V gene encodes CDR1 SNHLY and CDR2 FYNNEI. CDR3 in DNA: TGTGCCAGCAGGCGACTCCTCTTAATGTTCTTC. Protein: CASRRLLLMFF.

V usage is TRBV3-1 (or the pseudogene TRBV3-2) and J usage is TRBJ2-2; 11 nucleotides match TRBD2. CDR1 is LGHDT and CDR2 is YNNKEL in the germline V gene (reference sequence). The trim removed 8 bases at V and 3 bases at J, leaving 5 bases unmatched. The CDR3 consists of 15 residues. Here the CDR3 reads CASPTSGIYTGELFF. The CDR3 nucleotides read TGTGCCAGCCCGACTAGCGGGATCTACACCGGGGAGCTGTTTTTT.

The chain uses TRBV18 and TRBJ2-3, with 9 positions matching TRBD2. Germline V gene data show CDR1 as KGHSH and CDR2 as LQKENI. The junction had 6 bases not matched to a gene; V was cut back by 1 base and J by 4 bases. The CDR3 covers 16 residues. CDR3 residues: CASSPQFKRGADTQYF. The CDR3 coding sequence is TGTGCCAGCTCACCACAATTCAAGCGGGGGGCAGATACGCAGTATTTT. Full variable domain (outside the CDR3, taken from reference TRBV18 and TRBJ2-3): NAGVMQNPRHLVRRRGQEARLRCSPMKGHSHVYWYRQLPEEGLKFMVYLQKENIIDESGMPKERFSAEFPKEGPSILRIQQVVRGDSAAYFCASSPQFKRGADTQYFGPGTRLTVL.

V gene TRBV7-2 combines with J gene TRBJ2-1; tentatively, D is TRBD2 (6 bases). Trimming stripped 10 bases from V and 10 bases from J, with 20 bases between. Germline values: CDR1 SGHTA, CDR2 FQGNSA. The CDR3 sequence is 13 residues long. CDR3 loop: CANRLATASEQFF. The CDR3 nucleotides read TGTGCCAACAGGCTAGCGACTGCCAGCGAGCAGTTCTTC.

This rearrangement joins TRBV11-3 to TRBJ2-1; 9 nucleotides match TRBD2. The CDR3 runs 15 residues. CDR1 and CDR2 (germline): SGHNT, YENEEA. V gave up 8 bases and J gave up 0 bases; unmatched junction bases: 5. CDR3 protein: CASGKAGGSYNEQFF. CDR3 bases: TGTGCCAGCGGCAAAGCGGGAGGCTCCTACAATGAGCAGTTCTTC. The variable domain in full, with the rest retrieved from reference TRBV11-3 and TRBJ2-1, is EAGVVQSPRYKIIEKKQPVAFWCNPISGHNTLYWYLQNLGQGPELLIRYENEEAVDDSQLPKDRFSAERLKGVDSTLKIQPAELGDSAVYLCASGKAGGSYNEQFFGPGTRLTVL.

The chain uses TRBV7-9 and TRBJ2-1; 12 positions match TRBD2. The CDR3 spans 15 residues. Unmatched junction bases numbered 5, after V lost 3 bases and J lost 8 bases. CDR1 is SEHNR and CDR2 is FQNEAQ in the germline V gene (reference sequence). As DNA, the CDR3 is TGTGCCAGCAGCTTCAGACTAGCGGGAGTGGATGAGCAGTTCTTC. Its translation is CASSFRLAGVDEQFF.

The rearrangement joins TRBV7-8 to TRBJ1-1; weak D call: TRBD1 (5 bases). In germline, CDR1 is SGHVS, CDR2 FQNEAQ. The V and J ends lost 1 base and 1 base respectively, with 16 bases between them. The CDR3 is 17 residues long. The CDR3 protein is CASSLGGSGGKNTEAFF. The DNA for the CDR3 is TGTGCCAGCAGCTTAGGGGGCAGCGGGGGAAAGAACACTGAAGCTTTCTTT.

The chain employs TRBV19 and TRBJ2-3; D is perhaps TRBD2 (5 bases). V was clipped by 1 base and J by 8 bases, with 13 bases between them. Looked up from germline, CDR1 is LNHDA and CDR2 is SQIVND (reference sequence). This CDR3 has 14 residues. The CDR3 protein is CASSIAAGSVTQYF. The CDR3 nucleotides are TGTGCCAGTAGTATAGCGGCGGGCTCAGTTACGCAGTATTTT.

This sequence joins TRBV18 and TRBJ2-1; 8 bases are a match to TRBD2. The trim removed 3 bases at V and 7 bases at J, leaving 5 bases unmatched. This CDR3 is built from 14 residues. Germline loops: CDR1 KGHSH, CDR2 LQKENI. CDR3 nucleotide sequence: TGTGCCAGCTCACCGGGCAGCGGGAGAAATGAGCAGTTCTTC. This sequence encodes CASSPGSGRNEQFF.

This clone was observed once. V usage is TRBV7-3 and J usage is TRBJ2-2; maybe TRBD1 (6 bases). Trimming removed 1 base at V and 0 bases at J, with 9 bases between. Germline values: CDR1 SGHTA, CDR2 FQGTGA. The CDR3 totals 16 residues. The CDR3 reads CASSLMGAANTGELFF. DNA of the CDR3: TGTGCCAGCAGCTTAATGGGGGCAGCGAACACCGGGGAGCTGTTTTTT.

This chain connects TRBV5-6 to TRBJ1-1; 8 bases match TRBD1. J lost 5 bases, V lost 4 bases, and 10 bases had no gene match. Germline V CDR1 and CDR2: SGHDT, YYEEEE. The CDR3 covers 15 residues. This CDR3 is CASSPRDRRWTEAFF. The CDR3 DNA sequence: TGTGCCAGCAGCCCGAGGGACAGGAGATGGACTGAAGCTTTCTTT.

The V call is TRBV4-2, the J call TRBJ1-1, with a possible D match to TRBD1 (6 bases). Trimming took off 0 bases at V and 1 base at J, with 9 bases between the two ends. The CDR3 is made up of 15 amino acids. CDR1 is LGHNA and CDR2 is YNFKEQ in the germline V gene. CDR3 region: CASSQEVDRNTEAFF. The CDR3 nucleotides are TGTGCCAGCAGCCAAGAAGTGGACAGGAACACTGAAGCTTTCTTT.

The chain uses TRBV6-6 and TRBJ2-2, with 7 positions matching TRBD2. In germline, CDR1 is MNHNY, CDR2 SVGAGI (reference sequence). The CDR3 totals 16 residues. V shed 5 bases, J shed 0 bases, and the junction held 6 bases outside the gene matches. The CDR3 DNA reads TGTGCCAGCAGTCCGCCGGGACTAACGAACACCGGGGAGCTGTTTTTT. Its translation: CASSPPGLTNTGELFF.

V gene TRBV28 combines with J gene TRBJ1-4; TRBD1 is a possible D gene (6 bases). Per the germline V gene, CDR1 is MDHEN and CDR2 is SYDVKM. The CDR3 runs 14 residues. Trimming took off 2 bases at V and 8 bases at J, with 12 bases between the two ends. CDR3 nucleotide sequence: TGTGCCAGCAGTTTAGGGGACATTCGAGAAAAACTGTTTTTT. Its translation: CASSLGDIREKLFF.

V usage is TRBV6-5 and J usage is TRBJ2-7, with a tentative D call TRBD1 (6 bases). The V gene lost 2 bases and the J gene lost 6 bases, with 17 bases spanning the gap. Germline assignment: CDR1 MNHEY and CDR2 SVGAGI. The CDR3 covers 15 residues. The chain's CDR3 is CASSYGQGYLREQYF. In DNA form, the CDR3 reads TGTGCCAGCAGTTACGGGCAGGGGTATCTCCGCGAGCAGTACTTC.

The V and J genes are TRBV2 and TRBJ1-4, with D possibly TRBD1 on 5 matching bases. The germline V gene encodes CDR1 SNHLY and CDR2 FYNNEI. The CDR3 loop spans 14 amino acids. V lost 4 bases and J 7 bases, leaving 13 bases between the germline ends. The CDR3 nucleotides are TGTGCCAGCAGTGGCCAGGGACTAACTGAAAAACTGTTTTTT. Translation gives CASSGQGLTEKLFF. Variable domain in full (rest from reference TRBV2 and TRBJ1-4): EPEVTQTPSHQVTQMGQEVILRCVPISNHLYFYWYRQILGQKVEFLVSFYNNEISEKSEIFDDQFSVERPDGSNFTLKIRSTKLEDSAMYFCASSGQGLTEKLFFGSGTQLSVL.

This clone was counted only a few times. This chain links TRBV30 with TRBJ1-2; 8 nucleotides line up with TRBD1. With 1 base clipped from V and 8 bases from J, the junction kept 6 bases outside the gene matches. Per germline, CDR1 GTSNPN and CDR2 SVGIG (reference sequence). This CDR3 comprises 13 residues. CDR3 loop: CAWSATGGGGYTF. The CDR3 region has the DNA TGTGCCTGGAGTGCCACAGGGGGAGGAGGCTACACCTTC.

The CDR3 bases are TGTGCCAGCAGCCAGGGGGGACGAGACGAGCAGTACTTC. Residues: CASSQGGRDEQYF. The rearrangement links TRBV4-2 to TRBJ2-7, with a tentative D call TRBD2 (6 bases). V was pared by 3 bases and J by 5 bases, with 11 bases between. The CDR3 loop spans 13 amino acids. In germline, CDR1 is LGHNA, CDR2 YNFKEQ.

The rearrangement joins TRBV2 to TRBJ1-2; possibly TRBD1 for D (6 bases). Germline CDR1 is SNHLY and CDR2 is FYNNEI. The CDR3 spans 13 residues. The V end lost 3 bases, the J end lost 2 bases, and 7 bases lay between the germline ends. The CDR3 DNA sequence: TGTGCCAGCAGTGATAGGGGGAACTATGGCTACACCTTC. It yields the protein CASSDRGNYGYTF.

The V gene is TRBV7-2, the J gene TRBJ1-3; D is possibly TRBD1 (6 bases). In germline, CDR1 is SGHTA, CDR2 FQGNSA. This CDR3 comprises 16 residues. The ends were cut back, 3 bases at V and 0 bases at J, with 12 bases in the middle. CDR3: CASSFTQGSSGNTIYF. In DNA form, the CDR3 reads TGTGCCAGCAGCTTCACTCAGGGGAGCTCTGGAAACACCATATATTTT.

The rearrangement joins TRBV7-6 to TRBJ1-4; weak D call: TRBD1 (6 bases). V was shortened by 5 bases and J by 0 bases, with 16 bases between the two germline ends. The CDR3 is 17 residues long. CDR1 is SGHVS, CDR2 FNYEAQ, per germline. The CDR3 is CASSLQIRTATNEKLFF. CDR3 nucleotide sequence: TGTGCCAGCAGCCTCCAGATCCGGACAGCAACTAATGAAAAACTGTTTTTT.

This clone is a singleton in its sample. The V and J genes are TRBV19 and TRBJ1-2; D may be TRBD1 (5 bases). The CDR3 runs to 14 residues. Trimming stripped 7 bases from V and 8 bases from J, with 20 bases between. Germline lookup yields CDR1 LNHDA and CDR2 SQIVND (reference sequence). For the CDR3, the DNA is TGTGCCAGTAACGTGGCTGGGGCGGTCCCGGGCTACACCTTC. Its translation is CASNVAGAVPGYTF.

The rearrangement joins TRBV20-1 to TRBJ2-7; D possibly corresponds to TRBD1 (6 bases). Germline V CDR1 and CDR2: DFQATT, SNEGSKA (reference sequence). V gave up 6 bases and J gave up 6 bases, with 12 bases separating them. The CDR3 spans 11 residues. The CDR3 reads CSALTGPEQYF. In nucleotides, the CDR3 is TGCAGTGCCCTCACAGGGCCCGAGCAGTACTTC.

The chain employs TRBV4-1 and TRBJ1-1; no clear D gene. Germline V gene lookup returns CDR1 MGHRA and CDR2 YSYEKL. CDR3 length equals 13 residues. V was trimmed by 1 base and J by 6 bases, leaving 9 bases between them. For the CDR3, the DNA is TGCGCCAGCAGCCAAGTGACGGAGCCTGAAGCTTTCTTT. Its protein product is CASSQVTEPEAFF.

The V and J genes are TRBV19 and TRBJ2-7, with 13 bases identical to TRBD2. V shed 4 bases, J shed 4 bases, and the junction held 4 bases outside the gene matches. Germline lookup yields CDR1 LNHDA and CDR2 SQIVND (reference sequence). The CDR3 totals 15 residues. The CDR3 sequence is CASSTRTSGSYEQYF. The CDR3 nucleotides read TGTGCCAGTAGTACCAGGACTAGCGGGAGTTACGAGCAGTACTTC.

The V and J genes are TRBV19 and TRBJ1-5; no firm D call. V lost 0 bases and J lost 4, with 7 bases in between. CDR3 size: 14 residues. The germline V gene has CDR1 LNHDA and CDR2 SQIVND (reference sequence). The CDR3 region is CASSIEGRNQPQHF. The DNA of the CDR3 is TGTGCCAGTAGTATAGAGGGGAGGAATCAGCCCCAGCATTTT. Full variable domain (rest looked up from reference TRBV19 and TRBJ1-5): DGGITQSPKYLFRKEGQNVTLSCEQNLNHDAMYWYRQDPGQGLRLIYYSQIVNDFQKGDIAEGYSVSREKKESFPLTVTSAQKNPTAFYLCASSIEGRNQPQHFGDGTRLSIL.

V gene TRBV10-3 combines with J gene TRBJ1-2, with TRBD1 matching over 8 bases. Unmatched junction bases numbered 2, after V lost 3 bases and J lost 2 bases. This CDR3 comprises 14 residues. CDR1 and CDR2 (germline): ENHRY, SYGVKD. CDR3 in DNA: TGTGCCATCAGTGACCGGGACAGGAACTATGGCTACACCTTC. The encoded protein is CAISDRDRNYGYTF.